These 16 T cell receptor beta chains share one sample of origin, sequenced in a study of blood T cell repertoires in COVID-19. Profiled with immunoSEQ multiplex PCR; TCRdb holds only in-frame clones, not every one. The sample lists about 62,000 clones; 80% to 90% were seen once. The sequenced sample consisted of peripheral blood. These receptors originate from a woman aged 55-69 years with COVID-19, enrolled during active disease.

This chain's CDR3 is CASRGDRGFTDTQYF. CDR3 nucleotide sequence: TGTGCCAGCAGGGGGGACAGGGGATTCACAGATACGCAGTATTTT. The chain joins TRBV6-5 to TRBJ2-3; TRBD1 aligns across 10 bases. This CDR3 spans 15 amino acids. Germline V gene sequence: CDR1 MNHEY, CDR2 SVGAGI. V gave up 6 bases and J gave up 2 bases; unmatched junction bases: 5.

This clone was observed once. This rearrangement joins TRBV5-1 to TRBJ1-2; 7 bases agree with TRBD1. CDR3 length: 14 residues. V was clipped by 3 bases and J by 0 bases; unmatched bases: 2. From germline, CDR1 is SGHRS and CDR2 YFSETQ. The CDR3 loop is CASSSGQTNYGYTF. The CDR3 coding sequence is TGCGCCAGCAGCTCGGGACAGACTAACTATGGCTACACCTTC.

The chain carries TRBV24-1 and TRBJ1-3; no reliable D call. CDR3 length: 14 residues. The germline V gene has CDR1 KGHDR and CDR2 SFDVKD. Trimming stripped 5 bases from V and 4 bases from J, with 11 bases between. The CDR3 nucleotides read TGTGCCACCAGTGCCCGGGATCAAGGAAACACCATATATTTT. Protein: CATSARDQGNTIYF.

This clone was detected once. The V gene is TRBV18, the J gene TRBJ2-7; 7 positions agree with TRBD2. The CDR3 length is 17 residues. Per germline, CDR1 KGHSH and CDR2 LQKENI. Trimming cost V 3 bases and J 0 bases; bases outside gene matches: 11. CDR3 amino acids: CASSPIILAQSSYEQYF. The CDR3 nucleotides read TGTGCCAGCTCACCCATCATACTAGCGCAATCCTCCTACGAGCAGTACTTC.

V gene TRBV19 combines with J gene TRBJ1-6; 9 nucleotides match TRBD1. Per the germline V gene, CDR1 is LNHDA and CDR2 is SQIVND (reference sequence). V trimming: 7 bases; J trimming: 7 bases; junction bases outside the gene matches: 5. CDR3 length: 14 residues. CDR3 protein: CASNRQGGNSPLHF. CDR3 in DNA: TGTGCCAGTAATAGACAGGGGGGCAATTCACCCCTCCACTTT.

The chain combines TRBV10-2 with TRBJ2-1, with 9 bases fitting TRBD2. Trimming cost V 11 bases and J 7 bases; bases outside gene matches: 18. CDR3 size: 16 residues. In germline, CDR1 is WSHSY, CDR2 SAAADI. The CDR3 nucleotides are TGCGCCGGTGGGGGGGGGATTAGCGGGAGTCGGAATGAGCAGTTCTTC. Translated: CAGGGGISGSRNEQFF.

This clone was picked up a small number of times. The V call is TRBV7-3, the J call TRBJ2-7; 13 bases line up with TRBD2. This CDR3 contains 18 residues. Per germline, CDR1 SGHTA and CDR2 FQGTGA. Germline trimming cut 4 bases from V and 5 bases from J; bases unmatched to any gene: 14. The CDR3 DNA is TGTGCCAGCAGCTCACAACCAGGACTAGCGGGAGTTCTGAACGAGCAGTACTTC. Its protein product is CASSSQPGLAGVLNEQYF.

V usage is TRBV19 and J usage is TRBJ2-7; TRBD1 matches 7 bases. This CDR3 region has 15 residues. CDR1 and CDR2 (germline): LNHDA, SQIVND (reference sequence). V dropped 6 bases and J dropped 5; count of bases not matched to a gene: 13. The CDR3 nucleotides read TGTGCCAGTAGCAAGACAGGGAGTTTTGCCCACGAGCAGTACTTC. Translating it yields CASSKTGSFAHEQYF.

V is TRBV5-1 and J is TRBJ1-1; the match to TRBD1 covers 7 bases. After removal of 1 base from V and 1 base from J, the junction contained 13 bases not matched to a gene. The length of the CDR3 is 18 residues. Germline V gene data show CDR1 as SGHRS and CDR2 as YFSETQ. The chain's CDR3 is CASSLSGRGQLSNTEAFF. The CDR3 region has the DNA TGCGCCAGCAGCTTGTCTGGTAGGGGGCAGTTATCGAACACTGAAGCTTTCTTT.

J is TRBJ2-2 and V is TRBV10-2; 9 bases are a match to TRBD1. Germline CDR1 is WSHSY and CDR2 is SAAADI. This CDR3 contains 16 residues. V dropped 7 bases and J dropped 7; count of bases not matched to a gene: 13. CDR3 in amino acids: CASKMMGQGEIGELFF. CDR3 nucleotides: TGCGCCAGCAAGATGATGGGACAGGGTGAGATCGGGGAGCTGTTTTTT.

The J gene is TRBJ1-2, the V gene TRBV6-6; 8 nucleotides line up with TRBD1. The CDR3 sequence is 15 residues long. The junction had 10 bases not matched to a gene; V was cut back by 4 bases and J by 6 bases. The germline gives CDR1 MNHNY, CDR2 SVGAGI (reference sequence). In DNA, the CDR3 is TGTGCCAGCAGTTCCATACAGGGGGGGGATGATGGCTACACCTTC. Translated, it gives CASSSIQGGDDGYTF.

The chain is built from TRBV7-2 and TRBJ2-7, with D perhaps matching TRBD1 (6 bases). The ends were cut back, 5 bases at V and 0 bases at J, with 11 bases in the middle. Germline V gene sequence: CDR1 SGHTA, CDR2 FQGNSA. CDR3 size: 14 residues. CDR3 residues: CASSRRTDSYEQYF. The CDR3 DNA follows: TGTGCCAGCAGCCGGAGGACAGACTCCTACGAGCAGTACTTC. Full variable domain (outside the CDR3, taken from reference TRBV7-2 and TRBJ2-7): GAGVSQSPSNKVTEKGKDVELRCDPISGHTALYWYRQSLGQGLEFLIYFQGNSAPDKSGLPSDRFSAERTGGSVSTLTIQRTQQEDSAVYLCASSRRTDSYEQYFGPGTRLTVT.

The chain joins TRBV5-1 to TRBJ1-1; D might be TRBD1 (5 bases). Per the germline V gene, CDR1 is SGHRS and CDR2 is YFSETQ. CDR3 length: 16 residues. The V gene lost 4 bases and the J gene lost 0 bases, with 16 bases spanning the gap. This chain's CDR3 is CASSAAGGALNTEAFF. In DNA form, the CDR3 reads TGCGCCAGCAGCGCGGCCGGAGGGGCATTGAACACTGAAGCTTTCTTT. The variable domain in full, with the rest retrieved from reference TRBV5-1 and TRBJ1-1, is KAGVTQTPRYLIKTRGQQVTLSCSPISGHRSVSWYQQTPGQGLQFLFEYFSETQRNKGNFPGRFSGRQFSNSRSEMNVSTLELGDSALYLCASSAAGGALNTEAFFGQGTRLTVV.

This rearrangement joins TRBV29-1 to TRBJ2-5; 7 positions agree with TRBD1. CDR1 and CDR2 from the germline V gene are SQVTM and ANQGSEA. The CDR3 has 13 residues. V dropped 4 bases and J dropped 2; count of bases not matched to a gene: 4. DNA of the CDR3: TGCAGCGTTGCCCCGACAGGGCAAGAGACCCAGTACTTC. As protein: CSVAPTGQETQYF.

The chain's CDR3 is CASSPQDRGQETQYF. In DNA, the CDR3 is TGTGCCAGTAGTCCACAGGACAGGGGGCAAGAGACCCAGTACTTC. The gene calls are TRBV19 and TRBJ2-5, with TRBD1 identical over 10 bases. The V segment lost 5 bases and the J segment 2 bases; nucleotides outside the gene matches: 5. Germline V gene lookup returns CDR1 LNHDA and CDR2 SQIVND (reference sequence). CDR3 size: 15 residues.

J is TRBJ1-1 and V is TRBV27; maybe TRBD1 (6 bases). The germline gives CDR1 MNHEY, CDR2 SMNVEV (reference sequence). Trimming stripped 6 bases from V and 5 bases from J, with 16 bases between. CDR3 length: 14 residues. The CDR3 nucleotides read TGTGCCAGCAGGCCCACAGGGAGGGTGACTGAAGCTTTCTTT. It yields the protein CASRPTGRVTEAFF.